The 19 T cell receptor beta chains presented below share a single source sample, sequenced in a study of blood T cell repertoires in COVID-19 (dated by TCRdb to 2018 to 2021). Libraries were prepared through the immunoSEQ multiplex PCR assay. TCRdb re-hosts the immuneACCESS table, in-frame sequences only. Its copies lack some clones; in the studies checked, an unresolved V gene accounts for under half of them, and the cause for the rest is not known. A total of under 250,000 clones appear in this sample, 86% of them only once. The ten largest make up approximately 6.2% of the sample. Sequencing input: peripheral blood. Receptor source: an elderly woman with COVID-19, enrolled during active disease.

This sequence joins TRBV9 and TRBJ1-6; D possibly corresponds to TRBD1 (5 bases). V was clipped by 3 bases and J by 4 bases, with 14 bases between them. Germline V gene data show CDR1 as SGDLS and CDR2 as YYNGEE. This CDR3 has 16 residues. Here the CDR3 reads CASSDPQGDYNSPLHF. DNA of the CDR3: TGTGCCAGCAGCGACCCACAAGGGGATTATAATTCACCCCTCCACTTT.

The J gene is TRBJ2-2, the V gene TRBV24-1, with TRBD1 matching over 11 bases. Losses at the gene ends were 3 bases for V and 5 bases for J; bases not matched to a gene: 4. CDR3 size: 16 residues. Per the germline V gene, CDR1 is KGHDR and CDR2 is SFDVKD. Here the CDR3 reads CATSDKDRGRTGELFF. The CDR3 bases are TGTGCCACCAGTGATAAGGACAGGGGGCGGACCGGGGAGCTGTTTTTT.

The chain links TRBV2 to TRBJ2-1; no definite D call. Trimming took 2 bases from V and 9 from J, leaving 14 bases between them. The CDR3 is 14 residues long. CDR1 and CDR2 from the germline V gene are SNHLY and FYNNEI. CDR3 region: CASSESGTGVEQFF. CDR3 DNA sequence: TGTGCCAGCAGTGAAAGTGGCACGGGTGTTGAGCAGTTCTTC.

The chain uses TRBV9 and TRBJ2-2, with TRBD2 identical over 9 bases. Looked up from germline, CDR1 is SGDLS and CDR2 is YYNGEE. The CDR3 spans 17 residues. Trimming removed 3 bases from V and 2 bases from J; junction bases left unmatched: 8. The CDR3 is CASSGRSAGGNTGELFF. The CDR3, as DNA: TGTGCCAGCAGCGGGAGATCAGCGGGGGGAAACACCGGGGAGCTGTTTTTT.

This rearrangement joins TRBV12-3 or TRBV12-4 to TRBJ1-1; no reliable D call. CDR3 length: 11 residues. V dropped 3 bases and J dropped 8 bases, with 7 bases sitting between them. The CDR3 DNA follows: TGTGCCAGCAGTTTTAGGGAGGAAGCTTTCTTT. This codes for CASSFREEAFF.

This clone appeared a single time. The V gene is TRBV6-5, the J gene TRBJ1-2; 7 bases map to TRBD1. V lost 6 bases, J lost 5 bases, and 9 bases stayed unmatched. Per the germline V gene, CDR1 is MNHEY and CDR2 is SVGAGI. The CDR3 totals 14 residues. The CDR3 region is CASRVQGQNYGYTF. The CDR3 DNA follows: TGTGCCAGCAGAGTACAGGGGCAGAATTATGGCTACACCTTC.

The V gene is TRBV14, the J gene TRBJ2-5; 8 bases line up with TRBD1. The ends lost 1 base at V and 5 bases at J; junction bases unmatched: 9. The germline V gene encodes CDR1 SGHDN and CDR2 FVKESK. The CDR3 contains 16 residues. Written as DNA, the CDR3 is TGTGCCAGCAGCCAAGGCCAGGGGGCCATTGTGGAGACCCAGTACTTC. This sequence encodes CASSQGQGAIVETQYF. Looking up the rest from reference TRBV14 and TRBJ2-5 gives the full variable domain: EAGVTQFPSHSVIEKGQTVTLRCDPISGHDNLYWYRRVMGKEIKFLLHFVKESKQDESGMPNNRFLAERTGGTYSTLKVQPAELEDSGVYFCASSQGQGAIVETQYFGPGTRLLVL.

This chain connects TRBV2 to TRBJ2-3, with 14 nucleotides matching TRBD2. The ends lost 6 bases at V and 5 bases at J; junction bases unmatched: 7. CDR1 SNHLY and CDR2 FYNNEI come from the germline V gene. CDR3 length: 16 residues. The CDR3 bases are TGTGCCAGCAGAAGGACTAGCGGGGGGTGGGGAGATACGCAGTATTTT. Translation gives CASRRTSGGWGDTQYF.

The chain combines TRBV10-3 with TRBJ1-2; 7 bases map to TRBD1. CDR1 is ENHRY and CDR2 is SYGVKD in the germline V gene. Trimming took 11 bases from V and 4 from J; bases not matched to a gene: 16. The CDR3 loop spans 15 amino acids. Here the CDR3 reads CAAAPGTDLSYGYTF. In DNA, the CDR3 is TGTGCCGCGGCGCCTGGGACAGACCTCTCCTATGGCTACACCTTC.

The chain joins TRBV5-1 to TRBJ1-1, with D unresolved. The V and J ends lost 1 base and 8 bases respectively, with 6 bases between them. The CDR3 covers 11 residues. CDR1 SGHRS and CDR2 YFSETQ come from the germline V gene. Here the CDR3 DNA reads TGCGCCAGCAGCTTGAACGCGGAAGCTTTCTTT. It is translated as CASSLNAEAFF.

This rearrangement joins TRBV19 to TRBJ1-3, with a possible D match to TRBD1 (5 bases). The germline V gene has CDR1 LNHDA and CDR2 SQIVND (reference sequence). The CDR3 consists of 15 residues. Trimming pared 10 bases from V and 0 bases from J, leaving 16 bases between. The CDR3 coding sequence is TGTGCCACCGCAATAGGGGTGTTCTCTGGAAACACCATATATTTT. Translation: CATAIGVFSGNTIYF.

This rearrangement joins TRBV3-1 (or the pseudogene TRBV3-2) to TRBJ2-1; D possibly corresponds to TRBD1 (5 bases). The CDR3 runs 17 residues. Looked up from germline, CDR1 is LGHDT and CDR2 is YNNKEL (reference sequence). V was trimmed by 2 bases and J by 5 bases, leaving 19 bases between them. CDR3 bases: TGTGCCAGCAGCCAATCAAGGGGAAGGAAGGGGCACAATGAGCAGTTCTTC. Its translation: CASSQSRGRKGHNEQFF.

CDR3 residues: CASSYGQSNEKLFF. The CDR3 DNA is TGCGCCAGCAGCTACGGACAGTCTAATGAAAAACTGTTTTTT. The V call is TRBV5-1, the J call TRBJ1-4; weak D call: TRBD1 (6 bases). Germline V CDR1 and CDR2: SGHRS, YFSETQ. The V end lost 3 bases, the J end lost 3 bases, and 9 bases lay between the germline ends. The CDR3 is 14 residues long.

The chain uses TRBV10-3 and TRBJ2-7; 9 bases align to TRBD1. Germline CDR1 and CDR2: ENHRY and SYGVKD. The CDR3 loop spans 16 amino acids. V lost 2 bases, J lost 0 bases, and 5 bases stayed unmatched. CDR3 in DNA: TGTGCCATCAGTGAGGTTGACAGGGGGTTCTCCTACGAGCAGTACTTC. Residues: CAISEVDRGFSYEQYF.

This CDR3 is CASSGTGRAGELFF. CDR3 DNA: TGTGCCAGCAGCGGGACAGGGCGAGCCGGGGAGCTGTTTTTT. This chain uses TRBV7-2 with TRBJ2-2; the match to TRBD1 covers 9 bases. Germline assignment: CDR1 SGHTA and CDR2 FQGNSA. V dropped 5 bases and J dropped 6; count of bases not matched to a gene: 4. The CDR3 length is 14 residues.

The CDR3 spells CASSTGRGREPTGELFF. The CDR3 DNA follows: TGTGCCAGCAGCACCGGCCGGGGTCGCGAGCCCACCGGGGAGCTGTTTTTT. J is TRBJ2-2 and V is TRBV5-8, with a possible D match to TRBD2 (5 bases). The CDR3 extends over 17 amino acids. Between the trimmed V and J ends, which lost 4 bases and 4 bases, there was a span of 20 bases. Germline-derived CDR1 and CDR2 are SGHTS and YDEGEE.

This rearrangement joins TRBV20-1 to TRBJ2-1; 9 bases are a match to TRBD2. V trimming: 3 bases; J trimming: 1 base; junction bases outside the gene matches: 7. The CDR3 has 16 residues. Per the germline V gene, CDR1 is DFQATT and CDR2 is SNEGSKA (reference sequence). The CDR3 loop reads CSASKGLAGSYNEQFF. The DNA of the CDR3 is TGCAGTGCTAGTAAGGGACTAGCCGGATCCTACAATGAGCAGTTCTTC.

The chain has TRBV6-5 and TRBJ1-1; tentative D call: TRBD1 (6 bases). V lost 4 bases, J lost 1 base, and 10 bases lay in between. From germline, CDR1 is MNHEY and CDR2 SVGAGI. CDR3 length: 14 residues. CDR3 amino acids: CASSSRQANTEAFF. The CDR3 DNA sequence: TGTGCCAGCAGTTCCCGACAGGCGAACACTGAAGCTTTCTTT.

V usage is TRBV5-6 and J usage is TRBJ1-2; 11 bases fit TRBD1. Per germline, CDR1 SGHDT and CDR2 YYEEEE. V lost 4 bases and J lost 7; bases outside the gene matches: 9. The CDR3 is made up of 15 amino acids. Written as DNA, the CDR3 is TGTGCCAGCAGCCGCCCGGACAGGGGGCTCTTTGGCTACACCTTC. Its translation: CASSRPDRGLFGYTF.